This T cell receptor (beta chain) comes out of a study of glioma-infiltrating T cells. Notes on the study in general: Above-expected tissue-blood divergence occurred in all gliomas, most in low-grade ones. Very few CDR3 sequences were shared between tissue and blood.

Using RNA template, CDR3s of TCR alpha and beta were amplified with iRepertoire arm-PCR. For one-step reverse transcription and amplification, about 85-400 ng of tissue mRNA or PBMC total RNA was used. TCRdb reprocessed the multiplex PCR reads via MiXCR and lists one record per CDR3 protein. This table has about 4,000 distinct CDR3 sequences, about 28% appearing once. The CDR3 has 15 amino acids. The junction had 11 bases not matched to a gene; V was cut back by 6 bases and J by 5 bases. On this clonotype itself: Antigen unknown.

Material for sequencing was glioma tissue, nonneoplastic brain tissue, or PBMCs (not recorded which). The TCR sequence derives from a human donor with low-grade glioma or glioblastoma, undergoing nonglioma brain surgery, or in good health (not recorded which). The chain recombines TRBV12-3 or TRBV12-4 with TRBJ2-7; 9 bases are shared with TRBD1. CDR3 in DNA: TGTGCCAGCAGCTTTTTGACAGGGGGAACCGACGAGCAGTACTTC. This codes for CASSFLTGGTDEQYF.